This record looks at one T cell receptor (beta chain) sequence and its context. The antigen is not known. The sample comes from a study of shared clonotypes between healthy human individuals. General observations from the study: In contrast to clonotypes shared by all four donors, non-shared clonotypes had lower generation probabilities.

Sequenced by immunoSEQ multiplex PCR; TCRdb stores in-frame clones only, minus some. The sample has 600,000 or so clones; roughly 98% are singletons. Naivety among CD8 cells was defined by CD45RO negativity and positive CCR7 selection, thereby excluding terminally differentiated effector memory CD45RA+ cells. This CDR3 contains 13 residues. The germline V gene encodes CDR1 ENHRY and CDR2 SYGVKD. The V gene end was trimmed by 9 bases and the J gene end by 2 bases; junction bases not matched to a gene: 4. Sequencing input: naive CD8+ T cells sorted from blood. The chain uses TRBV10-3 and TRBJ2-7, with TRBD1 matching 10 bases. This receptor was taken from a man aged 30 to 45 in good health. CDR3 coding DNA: TGTGCCATAGGGACAGGGGACCCCTACGAGCAGTACTTC. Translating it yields CAIGTGDPYEQYF.